Listed below are T cell receptor beta chains from one sample, sequenced in a study of cytomegalovirus exposure and HLA in healthy donors. Produced via immunoSEQ multiplex PCR; TCRdb's table is partial and in-frame only. The data contain over 150,000 clones, approximately 80% of them singletons. The sequenced sample was PBMCs. The receptors originated from a boy aged 2 to 10 in good health and CMV-seronegative. The CDR3 runs from the conserved cysteine through the conserved F or W. The D gene is left open where the match is weak. The size entry is marked missing in some rows and otherwise reads once, few, many or a size class.

d_gene,v_gene,j_gene,abundance,CDR3nt,CDR3aa
TRBD2,TRBV5-1,TRBJ2-7,NA,TGCGCCAGCAGCTTAGCGGGAGGGCCCTACGAGCAGTACTTC,CASSLAGGPYEQYF
NA,TRBV19,TRBJ1-3,once,TGTGCCAGTAGTATTTCCGCAGGGGCCTCTGGAAACACCATATATTTT,CASSISAGASGNTIYF
TRBD2,TRBV9,TRBJ2-1,NA,TGTGCCAGCAGCGTAGGGAGCGGGAGGGCCGACAATGAGCAGTTCTTC,CASSVGSGRADNEQFF
NA,TRBV19,TRBJ2-2,few,TGTGCCAGTATGGATCCGGGGAACAACACCGGGGAGCTGTTTTTT,CASMDPGNNTGELFF
NA,TRBV7-2,TRBJ1-1,once,TGTGCCAGCAGCTTAACAGGGATAATTCAGAACACTGAAGCTTTCTTT,CASSLTGIIQNTEAFF
NA,TRBV30,TRBJ2-1,few,TGTGCCTGGAGTGTCTCGAGGGCTCTGGTGAATGAGCAGTTCTTC,CAWSVSRALVNEQFF
NA,TRBV5-1,TRBJ1-3,NA,TGCGCCAGCAGCTTGGCCGTTTCGACTGCAAACACCATATATTTT,CASSLAVSTANTIYF
NA,TRBV29-1,TRBJ1-1,NA,TGCAGCGTTCAACGGACTAACACTGAAGCTTTCTTT,CSVQRTNTEAFF
TRBD1,TRBV27,TRBJ1-2,NA,TGTGCCAGCAGACAGGGGTTGGGTGGCTACACCTTC,CASRQGLGGYTF
TRBD1,TRBV27,TRBJ1-2,NA,TGTGCCAGCAGTCCCCGACAGGGGGCGTATGGCTACACCTTC,CASSPRQGAYGYTF
TRBD1,TRBV6-1,TRBJ1-4,few,TGTGCCAGCAGTGGGGGGACAGGGGGCTACCCAACTAATGAAAAACTGTTTTTT,CASSGGTGGYPTNEKLFF
TRBD1,TRBV18,TRBJ2-1,NA,TGTGCCAGCTCACCGAGGGCCCGGGACAGGGGAGTAAATGAGCAGTTCTTC,CASSPRARDRGVNEQFF
NA,TRBV4-1,TRBJ1-2,NA,TGCGCCAGCAGCCAAGATCGTCTGAACTATGGCTACACCTTC,CASSQDRLNYGYTF
NA,TRBV5-6,TRBJ1-2,NA,TGTGCCAGCAGCTTGGTCAGCTATGGCTACACCTTC,CASSLVSYGYTF
TRBD1,TRBV30,TRBJ1-1,NA,TGTGCCTGGAGGGTGACAGGGGCCGACACTGAAGCTTTCTTT,CAWRVTGADTEAFF
TRBD1,TRBV19,TRBJ1-2,few,TGTGCCAGTACCCCAACAGGGGACTATGGCTACACCTTC,CASTPTGDYGYTF
NA,TRBV27,TRBJ1-3,NA,TGTGCCAGCAGTTTATATGGGCAGGCGGGAAACACCATATATTTT,CASSLYGQAGNTIYF
TRBD2,TRBV5-1,TRBJ2-1,NA,TGCGCCAGCAGCGAGCTGGGCGGGGGGGCCTACAATGAGCAGTTCTTC,CASSELGGGAYNEQFF
NA,TRBV11-2,TRBJ1-6,NA,TGTGCCAGCAGCCTACAGGGTAACTCCTATAATTCACCCCTCCACTTT,CASSLQGNSYNSPLHF
NA,TRBV2,TRBJ1-2,NA,TGTGCCAGCAGTGACAGGGATTATGGCTACACCTTC,CASSDRDYGYTF
NA,TRBV5-1,TRBJ2-1,NA,TGCGCCAGCAGCCTGGACACCAACAATGAGCAGTTCTTC,CASSLDTNNEQFF
TRBD1,TRBV9,TRBJ2-7,once,TGTGCCAGCAGCCCGAGGACAGGTTCCTCCTACGAGCAGTACTTC,CASSPRTGSSYEQYF